Presented here are 20 T cell receptor beta chains from one specimen sequenced in a study of metastatic and nonmetastatic thyroid tumors. MiXCR re-clonotyped the PCR reads for TCRdb. Of about 8,400 clones detected, around 43% appear once; the ten largest clones hold roughly 33%. All patients were untreated before thyroid surgery. Input material: tumor tissue. Receptors were obtained from a male donor with papillary thyroid cancer or a benign thyroid nodule (not recorded which). Some clones in this sample may be carry-over from other donors' samples.

The chain has TRBV28 and TRBJ2-7, with D perhaps TRBD1 (5 bases). V was clipped by 1 base and J by 5 bases, with 12 bases between them. The CDR3 is 14 amino acids. Germline V gives CDR1 MDHEN, CDR2 SYDVKM. The CDR3 coding sequence is TGTGCCAGCAGTTTATCTGCAGGGCTGAACGAGCAGTACTTC. This gives the protein CASSLSAGLNEQYF.

The table lists this clone with many counts. This chain links TRBV20-1 with TRBJ2-7; D could derive from TRBD1 or TRBD2 (5 bases each). Germline V gene lookup returns CDR1 DFQATT and CDR2 SNEGSKA (reference sequence). Deletions cut 6 bases from V and 0 bases from J, with 18 bases between. This CDR3 comprises 15 residues. The CDR3 coding sequence is TGCAGTGCCCCTACCCAGAGGGGACCCTCCTACGAGCAGTACTTC. Its translation is CSAPTQRGPSYEQYF.

This clone has just a few counts. The CDR3 reads CASLGQGRNTEAFF. DNA for the CDR3: TGTGCCAGCCTAGGGCAGGGGAGGAACACTGAAGCTTTCTTT. The V gene is TRBV27, the J gene TRBJ1-1; a possible D gene is TRBD1 (6 bases). Trimming took 8 bases from V and 1 from J, leaving 14 bases between them. Germline V CDR1 and CDR2: MNHEY, SMNVEV (reference sequence). The CDR3 length is 14 residues.

This clone was seen only a few times. It may be a read error: a sequence one base away is much more abundant. The chain carries TRBV10-2 and TRBJ1-1; D perhaps matches TRBD1 (6 bases). Germline V gene sequence: CDR1 WSHSY, CDR2 SAAADI. Trimming shortened V by 8 bases and J by 8 bases, and 12 bases separated the two germline ends. This CDR3 has 11 amino acids. CDR3 DNA sequence: TGCGCCAGCGTCACAGGGTTAGAAGCTTTCTTT. This encodes CASVTGLEAFF.

V usage is TRBV4-1 and J usage is TRBJ2-7; D is ambiguous. Deletions cut 1 base from V and 0 bases from J, with 10 bases between. CDR1 and CDR2 from the germline V gene are MGHRA and YSYEKL. The CDR3 covers 15 residues. The CDR3 region is CASSQGLTYSYEQYF. CDR3 DNA sequence: TGCGCCAGCAGCCAAGGTTTGACTTACTCCTACGAGCAGTACTTC.

Worth noting for this clone: A read error may account for a junction end that differs from germline. The chain couples TRBV15 to TRBJ2-7; 9 nucleotides line up with TRBD1. CDR1 is LNHNV, CDR2 YYDKDF, per germline (reference sequence). The CDR3 loop spans 14 amino acids. The CDR3 region is CATSRPGQGTEPHF. The CDR3 coding sequence is TGTGCCACCAGCAGACCTGGACAGGGGACCGAACCGCACTTC.

The chain links TRBV20-1 to TRBJ2-7; 8 bases align to TRBD1. CDR3 length: 14 amino acids. Per the germline V gene, CDR1 is DFQATT and CDR2 is SNEGSKA (reference sequence). The CDR3 sequence is CSAEDRDRSYEQYF. CDR3 sequence (DNA): TGCAGCGCCGAGGACCGGGACAGGAGCTACGAGCAGTACTTC.

This clone is medium-sized. The V and J genes are TRBV30 and TRBJ1-2, with TRBD1 matching over 7 bases. The V gene's germline CDR1 is GTSNPN and CDR2 SVGIG (reference sequence). Germline trimming cut 6 bases from V and 8 bases from J; bases unmatched to any gene: 21. CDR3 size: 16 residues. CDR3 amino acids: CACYGQATSPTQGYTF. The DNA for the CDR3 is TGTGCCTGCTACGGACAGGCTACATCCCCTACTCAGGGCTACACCTTC.

Details on this clone: An end of the junction does not agree with germline; a read error may underlie this. J is TRBJ2-1 and V is TRBV11-2; D might be TRBD1 (5 bases). The CDR3 is made up of 14 amino acids. Germline V gives CDR1 SGHAT, CDR2 FQNNGV. DNA for the CDR3: TGTTCCAGCAGCCCCTACGGCGACAGTAATGCGCAGTTCTTC. Translation: CSSSPYGDSNAQFF.

This chain uses TRBV18 with TRBJ2-1; D unclear. The CDR3 loop spans 12 amino acids. Trimming took off 4 bases at V and 8 bases at J, with 9 bases between the two ends. Germline V gives CDR1 KGHSH, CDR2 LQKENI. The DNA of the CDR3 is TGTGCCAGCTCACTTCAGCGCGATGAGCAGTTCTTC. It is translated as CASSLQRDEQFF.

By frequency in the sample, this clone is medium-sized. The chain is built from TRBV27 and TRBJ1-1; D is possibly TRBD1 (6 bases). V lost 5 bases and J 0 bases, leaving 16 bases between the germline ends. This CDR3 is 16 amino acids long. Germline CDR1 reads MNHEY; CDR2 reads SMNVEV (reference sequence). This CDR3 reads CASSPFGGALNTEAFF. CDR3 coding DNA: TGTGCCAGCAGTCCCTTTGGGGGCGCCTTGAACACTGAAGCTTTCTTT.

The genes are TRBV6-2 or TRBV6-3 and TRBJ2-7, with D perhaps being TRBD1 or TRBD2 (5 bases each). Germline V gives CDR1 MNHEY, CDR2 SVGEGT. The CDR3 has 14 amino acids. Trimming cost V 2 bases and J 3 bases, with 11 bases left between them. The CDR3 nucleotides are TGTGCCAGCAGTTACGAGAGGGGATACTACGAGCAGTACTTC. Amino acid sequence: CASSYERGYYEQYF.

The chain links TRBV28 to TRBJ2-3, with 11 bases that match TRBD2. J gave up 4 bases and V 8 bases, and 5 bases lay outside the gene matches. The V gene's germline CDR1 is MDHEN and CDR2 SYDVKM. CDR3 length equals 14 residues. CDR3 DNA sequence: TGTGCCAGCCTTAGCGGGGGGGCCTCAGATACGCAGTATTTT. It yields the protein CASLSGGASDTQYF. The full variable domain, in which reference TRBV28 and TRBJ2-3 provide the parts outside the CDR3, is DVKVTQSSRYLVKRTGEKVFLECVQDMDHENMFWYRQDPGLGLRLIYFSYDVKMKEKGDIPEGYSVSREKKERFSLILESASTNQTSMYLCASLSGGASDTQYFGPGTRLTVL.

This clone turned up a few times. This chain connects TRBV28 to TRBJ2-1; 7 bases fit TRBD2. The CDR3 extends over 16 amino acids. From germline, CDR1 is MDHEN and CDR2 SYDVKM. The V and J ends lost 1 base and 0 bases, in that order; junction bases with no gene match: 3. DNA of the CDR3: TGTGCCAGCAGTTTATCCGGGAGGAGCTCCTACAATGAGCAGTTCTTC. This codes for CASSLSGRSSYNEQFF.

This clone was detected once. V usage is TRBV18 and J usage is TRBJ2-2; perhaps TRBD1 as D (5 bases). Germline V CDR1 and CDR2: KGHSH, LQKENI. V gave up 5 bases and J gave up 2 bases, with 15 bases separating them. The CDR3 consists of 16 residues. The CDR3 protein is CASSESVTANTGELFF. The CDR3 DNA sequence: TGTGCCAGCTCAGAGTCCGTGACAGCTAACACCGGGGAGCTGTTTTTT. The complete variable domain, with remaining parts taken from reference TRBV18 and TRBJ2-2, reads NAGVMQNPRHLVRRRGQEARLRCSPMKGHSHVYWYRQLPEEGLKFMVYLQKENIIDESGMPKERFSAEFPKEGPSILRIQQVVRGDSAAYFCASSESVTANTGELFFGEGSRLTVL.

The chain's CDR3 is CASSFSGTGGKGDGYTF. The DNA of the CDR3 is TGTGCCAGCAGTTTCTCCGGGACAGGGGGCAAAGGTGATGGCTACACCTTC. This chain links TRBV28 with TRBJ1-2, with 12 bases lining up with TRBD1. Germline CDR1 MDHEN, CDR2 SYDVKM. J was trimmed by 6 bases and V by 3 bases; bases with no gene match: 11. The CDR3 loop spans 17 amino acids.

This clone was picked up a small number of times. This sequence joins TRBV7-9 and TRBJ2-3, with 7 bases fitting TRBD1. V trimming: 5 bases; J trimming: 3 bases; junction bases outside the gene matches: 8. CDR1 is SEHNR and CDR2 is FQNEAQ in the germline V gene (reference sequence). The CDR3 extends over 15 amino acids. The CDR3 coding sequence is TGTGCCAGCAGCCGACAGGGAACTCCTACAGATACGCAGTATTTT. This gives the protein CASSRQGTPTDTQYF. The full variable domain, with the rest looked up from reference TRBV7-9 and TRBJ2-3, is DTGVSQNPRHKITKRGQNVTFRCDPISEHNRLYWYRQTLGQGPEFLTYFQNEAQLEKSRLLSDRFSAERPKGSFSTLEIQRTEQGDSAMYLCASSRQGTPTDTQYFGPGTRLTVL.

The genes are TRBV7-2 and TRBJ1-4; TRBD1 agrees at 8 bases. V was clipped by 5 bases and J by 5 bases; unmatched bases: 7. The CDR3 spans 15 residues. In germline, CDR1 is SGHTA, CDR2 FQGNSA. CDR3 in DNA: TGTGCCAGCAGCATTGACAGGGACAGGAATGAAAAACTGTTTTTT. Translation gives CASSIDRDRNEKLFF.

This clone was found many times. A much larger clone lies one base from this, so it may be a read error. Other nucleotide sequences in the sample specify the same CDR3. The CDR3 sequence: CASGAPNSPLHF. The CDR3 DNA reads as TGTGCTAGCGGGGCCCCTAATTCACCCCTCCACTTT. The chain employs TRBV9 and TRBJ1-6; perhaps TRBD1 as D (5 bases). This CDR3 is built from 12 residues. Germline V CDR1 and CDR2: SGDLS, YYNGEE.

This rearrangement joins TRBV5-6 to TRBJ2-7, with D unresolved. Germline CDR1 and CDR2: SGHDT and YYEEEE. V lost 1 base to trimming and J lost 3 bases, with 8 bases between them. The CDR3 is 13 amino acids. CDR3 region: CASSLWYLYEQYF. The CDR3 coding sequence is TGTGCCAGCAGCTTGTGGTATCTCTACGAGCAGTACTTC.